One and the same sample provided the 7 T cell receptor beta chains below, sequenced in a study of blood T cell repertoires in COVID-19. The table came from immunoSEQ multiplex PCR; TCRdb's copy has only in-frame clones and leaves some out. The sample has fewer than 400,000 clones, roughly nine tenths seen once. The sequencing input was PBMCs or T cells enriched from blood (not recorded which). The receptors derive from a man between 60 and 70 years old who had recovered from COVID-19.

The V call is TRBV5-1, the J call TRBJ2-2; D perhaps matches TRBD1 (6 bases). The CDR3 spans 16 residues. V lost 3 bases and J lost 6, with 18 bases in between. Germline CDR1 and CDR2: SGHRS and YFSETQ. CDR3 nucleotide sequence: TGCGCCAGCAGCTCCCAGGGGCGTCCTGGATCCGGGGAGCTGTTTTTT. Protein sequence: CASSSQGRPGSGELFF.

V gene TRBV9 combines with J gene TRBJ2-3; the match to TRBD2 covers 7 bases. V lost 3 bases, J lost 2 bases, and 9 bases stayed unmatched. Germline V gives CDR1 SGDLS, CDR2 YYNGEE. The CDR3 runs 16 residues. In DNA form, the CDR3 reads TGTGCCAGCAGCGGGGCTAGCGGACATACCACAGATACGCAGTATTTT. It is translated as CASSGASGHTTDTQYF.

In its sample, this clone was seen many times. Different DNA sequences within this sample yield the same CDR3. The J gene is TRBJ2-7, the V gene TRBV19, with 8 positions matching TRBD1. The trim removed 7 bases at V and 1 base at J, leaving 3 bases unmatched. The CDR3 sequence is 13 residues long. The germline V gene encodes CDR1 LNHDA and CDR2 SQIVND (reference sequence). The CDR3 DNA reads TGTGCCAGTAAAGGGACAGGATCCTACGAGCAGTACTTC. It codes for CASKGTGSYEQYF.

V and J are TRBV11-3 and TRBJ2-1; D not resolved. The CDR3 totals 13 residues. Per the germline V gene, CDR1 is SGHNT and CDR2 is YENEEA. The V and J ends lost 1 base and 7 bases respectively, with 8 bases between them. CDR3 DNA: TGTGCCAGCAGCTTAGGGCCCAATAATGAGCAGTTCTTC. Translating it yields CASSLGPNNEQFF.

The chain links TRBV10-3 to TRBJ1-2; D uncertain. V was cut by 3 bases and J by 2 bases, with 4 bases left in between. This CDR3 comprises 12 residues. Germline lookup yields CDR1 ENHRY and CDR2 SYGVKD. CDR3 sequence: CAISELNYGYTF. The DNA of the CDR3 is TGTGCCATCAGTGAATTAAACTATGGCTACACCTTC.

The chain combines TRBV15 with TRBJ2-5, with a weak D call TRBD2 (5 bases). V was trimmed by 3 bases and J by 10 bases, leaving 21 bases between them. Germline CDR1 reads LNHNV; CDR2 reads YYDKDF (reference sequence). The CDR3 loop spans 15 amino acids. CDR3 DNA sequence: TGTGCCACCAGCAGTTCTGATATCGCTGTACGGGGCCAGTACTTC. This encodes CATSSSDIAVRGQYF.

The table lists this clone with a count of one. The chain uses TRBV6-4 and TRBJ2-3, with 7 bases aligning to TRBD1. This CDR3 region has 15 residues. J lost 4 bases, V lost 0 bases, and 4 bases had no gene match. Germline CDR1 and CDR2: MRHNA and SNTAGT. This CDR3 is CASSDSGGLADTQYF. The CDR3, as DNA: TGTGCCAGCAGTGACTCAGGGGGCTTGGCAGATACGCAGTATTTT.